This note documents a single T cell receptor (beta chain) sequence. The antigen is undetermined. The data are from a study of T cells in Graves' hyperthyroidism and ophthalmopathy. RNA transcripts were the template for amplifying TCR beta CDR3 regions. The HTBI primer set drove a first-round RT-PCR of the TCR CDR3. MiXCR, run by TCRdb on the multiplex PCR reads, gives a single entry per CDR3 protein. The sample includes over 500,000 distinct CDR3 sequences, 46% of them seen just once. The V and J ends lost 5 bases and 2 bases respectively, with 10 bases between them. Germline V lookup: CDR1 ENHRY, CDR2 SYGVKD. The CDR3 consists of 13 residues. Study-level points and caveats: Most thyroid clonotypes with frequency above 0.001 were detected in blood. Before onset, by a median of approximately 6.8 months, the model predicted ophthalmopathy.

Uncontrolled infection, other autoimmune disease, pregnancy or lactation led to exclusion. Clinicians diagnosed patients from clinical symptoms, serum thyroxine and TRAb, thyroid ultrasound and orbital computed tomography. The sequencing input was peripheral blood or thyroid tissue (not recorded which). The source is an adult woman with Graves' disease, either hyperthyroidism or ophthalmopathy (not recorded which). J is TRBJ2-7 and V is TRBV10-3; possibly TRBD1 for D (5 bases). CDR3 sequence reads: CAISQGEAYEQYF. The CDR3 nucleotides read TGTGCCATCAGTCAGGGTGAGGCCTACGAGCAGTACTTC.